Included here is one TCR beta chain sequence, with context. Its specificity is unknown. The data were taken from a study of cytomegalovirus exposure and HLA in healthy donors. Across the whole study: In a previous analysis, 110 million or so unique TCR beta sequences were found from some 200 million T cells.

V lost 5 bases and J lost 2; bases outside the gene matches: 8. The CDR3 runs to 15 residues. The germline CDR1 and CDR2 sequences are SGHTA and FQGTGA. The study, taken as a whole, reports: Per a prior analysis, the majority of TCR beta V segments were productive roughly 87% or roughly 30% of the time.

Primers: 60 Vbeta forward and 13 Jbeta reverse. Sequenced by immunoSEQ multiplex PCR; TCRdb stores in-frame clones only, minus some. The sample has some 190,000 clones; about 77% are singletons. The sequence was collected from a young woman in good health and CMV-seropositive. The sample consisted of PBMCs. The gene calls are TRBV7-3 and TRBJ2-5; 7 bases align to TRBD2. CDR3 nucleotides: TGTGCCAGCAGCCCCGGGGGGTTACCACAAGAGACCCAGTACTTC. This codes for CASSPGGLPQETQYF.